Presented here are 32 T cell receptor beta chains from one specimen sequenced in a study of blood T cell repertoires in COVID-19. Produced via immunoSEQ multiplex PCR; TCRdb's table is partial and in-frame only. The data hold about 72,000 clones, with under 95% observed a single time. The sequenced sample was peripheral blood. Receptors originate from a human donor in a cohort sampled during active COVID-19.

The chain is built from TRBV5-5 and TRBJ2-5, with D perhaps TRBD2 (5 bases). Per the germline V gene, CDR1 is SGHKS and CDR2 is YYEKEE (reference sequence). The CDR3 sequence is 15 residues long. Trimming stripped 0 bases from V and 3 bases from J, with 12 bases between. CDR3 amino acids: CASSLVPSSEETQYF. The CDR3, as DNA: TGTGCCAGCAGCTTGGTCCCTAGCTCGGAAGAGACCCAGTACTTC.

The V and J genes are TRBV9 and TRBJ1-5; 12 bases are a match to TRBD1. The CDR3 has 19 residues. From germline, CDR1 is SGDLS and CDR2 YYNGEE. Unmatched junction bases numbered 14, after V lost 5 bases and J lost 2 bases. The CDR3 sequence is CASRDLRDRGRSGNQPQHF. CDR3 DNA: TGTGCCAGCAGGGATTTGCGGGACAGGGGGCGATCGGGCAATCAGCCCCAGCATTTT.

V is TRBV13 and J is TRBJ1-2; 8 positions match TRBD1. Trimming cost V 4 bases and J 5 bases; bases outside gene matches: 6. Germline V gene data show CDR1 as PRHDT and CDR2 as FYEKMQ (reference sequence). This CDR3 is built from 14 residues. CDR3 DNA: TGTGCCAGCAGCTCAACGACAGGGGATTATGGCTACACCTTC. Translation gives CASSSTTGDYGYTF.

The chain couples TRBV12-3 or TRBV12-4 to TRBJ2-7, with D possibly being TRBD1 (5 bases). CDR3 length: 12 residues. V was shortened by 2 bases and J by 6 bases, with 8 bases between the two germline ends. The CDR3 loop is CASSLSRGEQYF. In DNA, the CDR3 is TGTGCCAGCAGTTTATCTAGGGGCGAGCAGTACTTC.

This chain links TRBV19 with TRBJ1-1, with D perhaps TRBD1 (5 bases). The length of the CDR3 is 14 residues. V lost 6 bases to trimming and J lost 1 base, with 12 bases between them. Germline loops: CDR1 LNHDA, CDR2 SQIVND (reference sequence). The CDR3 DNA sequence: TGTGCCAGTAGGACAGCTGACGGGAACACTGAAGCTTTCTTT. Its protein is CASRTADGNTEAFF. The full variable domain, rest sourced from reference TRBV19 and TRBJ1-1, is DGGITQSPKYLFRKEGQNVTLSCEQNLNHDAMYWYRQDPGQGLRLIYYSQIVNDFQKGDIAEGYSVSREKKESFPLTVTSAQKNPTAFYLCASRTADGNTEAFFGQGTRLTVV.

This rearrangement joins TRBV6-6 to TRBJ1-6; TRBD1 aligns across 8 bases. The J segment lost 7 bases and the V segment lost 8 bases, leaving 4 bases of the junction unmatched. This CDR3 region has 13 residues. Germline V gives CDR1 MNHNY, CDR2 SVGAGI (reference sequence). The CDR3 here is CASGRDRNSPLHF. The CDR3 DNA is TGTGCCAGCGGCCGGGACAGGAATTCACCCCTCCACTTT.

This chain connects TRBV27 to TRBJ2-1; D uncertain. Germline CDR1 reads MNHEY; CDR2 reads SMNVEV (reference sequence). CDR3 length: 17 residues. Trimming removed 5 bases from V and 0 bases from J, with 17 bases in between. CDR3 protein: CASSPPSARSSYNEQFF. The CDR3 coding sequence is TGTGCCAGCAGTCCGCCCTCAGCGCGAAGCTCCTACAATGAGCAGTTCTTC.

As DNA, the CDR3 is TGTGCCAGCAGCCTGTCTCGGGGGAGCCACTACGAGCAGTACTTC. Translated: CASSLSRGSHYEQYF. The chain combines TRBV4-2 with TRBJ2-7; perhaps TRBD2 as D (6 bases). The CDR3 sequence is 15 residues long. Between the trimmed V and J ends, which lost 4 bases and 3 bases, there was a span of 16 bases. Germline CDR1 LGHNA, CDR2 YNFKEQ.

The chain is built from TRBV7-2 and TRBJ2-2, with a weak D call TRBD2 (5 bases). Germline V gene lookup returns CDR1 SGHTA and CDR2 FQGNSA. The CDR3 covers 15 residues. V lost 5 bases and J 1 base, leaving 11 bases between the germline ends. The CDR3 protein is CASSLPGLNTGELFF. The CDR3 DNA follows: TGTGCCAGCAGCCTCCCCGGACTGAACACCGGGGAGCTGTTTTTT.

The chain has TRBV27 and TRBJ2-7; D perhaps matches TRBD2 (6 bases). The CDR3 is 13 residues long. V lost 7 bases, J lost 3 bases, and 13 bases lay in between. Germline V gene lookup returns CDR1 MNHEY and CDR2 SMNVEV (reference sequence). CDR3 sequence reads: CASTAGSYYEQYF. The CDR3 DNA sequence: TGTGCCAGCACAGCCGGGAGCTACTACGAGCAGTACTTC.

This rearrangement joins TRBV10-3 to TRBJ2-1; TRBD2 agrees at 8 bases. Trimming cost V 6 bases and J 0 bases; bases outside gene matches: 4. CDR1 and CDR2 (germline): ENHRY, SYGVKD. There are 15 residues in the CDR3. The CDR3 reads CAISRLANSYNEQFF. CDR3 nucleotide sequence: TGTGCCATCAGCCGACTAGCGAACTCCTACAATGAGCAGTTCTTC.

The sample holds one count of this clone. The V call is TRBV4-3, the J call TRBJ2-6, with TRBD2 as a possible D gene (6 bases). This CDR3 spans 16 amino acids. V gave up 1 base and J gave up 1 base, with 8 bases separating them. Germline V gene lookup returns CDR1 LGHNA and CDR2 YSLEER. CDR3 DNA sequence: TGCGCCAGCAGCCAAGGGGAGGCTTCTGGGGCCAACGTCCTGACTTTC. This translates into CASSQGEASGANVLTF.

This clone was observed once. The CDR3 region has the DNA TGTGCCAGCAGCTATGGACAGGCCAGCGGCTACACCTTC. Its translation is CASSYGQASGYTF. The chain couples TRBV11-2 to TRBJ1-2; 7 bases align to TRBD1. This CDR3 contains 13 residues. The junction had 7 bases not matched to a gene; V was cut back by 4 bases and J by 8 bases. Germline CDR1 is SGHAT and CDR2 is FQNNGV.

This clone has a single count. The CDR3 region is CASRLTGGYYNEQFF. The CDR3 region has the DNA TGTGCCAGCAGACTTACAGGGGGTTATTACAATGAGCAGTTCTTC. V is TRBV28 and J is TRBJ2-1; 8 bases fit TRBD1. This CDR3 has 15 residues. The germline CDR1 and CDR2 sequences are MDHEN and SYDVKM. V shed 6 bases and J 4 bases; nucleotides not matched to a gene: 8.

The chain links TRBV6-5 to TRBJ2-1, with TRBD2 as a possible D gene (5 bases). The germline V and J ends were trimmed by 6 bases and 7 bases, with 13 bases remaining between them. Per germline, CDR1 MNHEY and CDR2 SVGAGI. This CDR3 is built from 13 residues. CDR3 bases: TGTGCCAGCAGCCGCGGGTCTTGGAATGAGCAGTTCTTC. The encoded protein is CASSRGSWNEQFF.

The rearrangement uses TRBV7-9 and TRBJ2-5; D remains unclear. Germline V gene sequence: CDR1 SEHNR, CDR2 FQNEAQ (reference sequence). The CDR3 extends over 14 amino acids. The ends were cut back, 5 bases at V and 3 bases at J, with 13 bases in the middle. Here the CDR3 DNA reads TGTGCCAGCAGCCCAACGACTTGGGAAGAGACCCAGTACTTC. Translation: CASSPTTWEETQYF.

This chain uses TRBV7-2 with TRBJ1-1; D uncertain. V was shortened by 2 bases and J by 4 bases, with 17 bases between the two germline ends. CDR1 and CDR2 (germline): SGHTA, FQGNSA. The CDR3 covers 16 residues. CDR3 coding DNA: TGTGCCAGCAGCTTAAACTCGGGGTGGGAAGGCACTGAAGCTTTCTTT. Amino acids: CASSLNSGWEGTEAFF.

V gene TRBV7-7 combines with J gene TRBJ1-3; D is unclear. The CDR3 consists of 13 residues. CDR1 SSHAT and CDR2 FNYEAQ come from the germline V gene (reference sequence). Trimming took off 2 bases at V and 4 bases at J, with 6 bases between the two ends. CDR3 loop: CASSLMQGNTIYF. In nucleotides, the CDR3 is TGTGCCAGCAGCTTAATGCAGGGAAACACCATATATTTT. The full variable domain, completed using reference TRBV7-7 and TRBJ1-3, is GAGVSQSPRYKVTKRGQDVTLRCDPISSHATLYWYQQALGQGPEFLTYFNYEAQPDKSGLPSDRFSAERPEGSISTLTIQRTEQRDSAMYRCASSLMQGNTIYFGEGSWLTVV.

This chain uses TRBV5-6 with TRBJ1-2; D is perhaps TRBD1 (5 bases). Germline V lookup: CDR1 SGHDT, CDR2 YYEEEE. V gave up 0 bases and J gave up 2 bases, with 8 bases separating them. This CDR3 is built from 14 residues. The DNA for the CDR3 is TGTGCCAGCAGCTTGGAACAGGCAAACTATGGCTACACCTTC. It yields the protein CASSLEQANYGYTF.

The J gene is TRBJ2-1, the V gene TRBV11-2; 7 bases line up with TRBD2. The trim removed 5 bases at V and 10 bases at J, leaving 5 bases unmatched. The CDR3 runs to 12 residues. Germline loops: CDR1 SGHAT, CDR2 FQNNGV. The CDR3 coding sequence is TGTGCCAGCAGCGGGGGGGGTAGCGAGCAGTTCTTC. Translation gives CASSGGGSEQFF.

The count of this clone is one. The V call is TRBV28, the J call TRBJ2-7; 14 bases fit TRBD2. V lost 3 bases to trimming and J lost 0 bases; unmatched junction nucleotides: 4. The CDR3 is made up of 17 amino acids. Germline lookup yields CDR1 MDHEN and CDR2 SYDVKM. The CDR3 sequence is CASSLRLAGGLSYEQYF. CDR3 coding DNA: TGTGCCAGCAGTTTGCGACTAGCGGGGGGGCTCTCCTACGAGCAGTACTTC.

The genes are TRBV6-1 and TRBJ2-1, with 7 nucleotides matching TRBD1. CDR1 MNHNS and CDR2 SASEGT come from the germline V gene. V shed 2 bases, J shed 6 bases, and the junction held 19 bases outside the gene matches. This CDR3 has 19 residues. The CDR3, as DNA: TGTGCCAGCAGTGAATCCGCGACAGGGTTATCGGTAGGAGTCAATGAGCAGTTCTTC. Its translation: CASSESATGLSVGVNEQFF.

This clone was seen just once. V gene TRBV7-2 combines with J gene TRBJ1-3; D might be TRBD1 (6 bases). In germline, CDR1 is SGHTA, CDR2 FQGNSA. V was clipped by 2 bases and J by 8 bases, with 19 bases between them. The CDR3 loop spans 16 amino acids. In DNA form, the CDR3 reads TGTGCCAGCAGCTTAATAGTGGACAGTACGGGCCACACCATATATTTT. This encodes CASSLIVDSTGHTIYF.

The chain recombines TRBV27 with TRBJ2-2; 7 positions match TRBD1. This CDR3 contains 16 residues. Germline trimming cut 2 bases from V and 5 bases from J; bases unmatched to any gene: 8. The V gene's germline CDR1 is MNHEY and CDR2 SMNVEV (reference sequence). The CDR3 DNA reads TGTGCCAGCAGTTTAATAGGACAGGCTAATACCGGGGAGCTGTTTTTT. It translates to CASSLIGQANTGELFF.

V and J are TRBV28 and TRBJ2-7, with D possibly TRBD2 on 5 matching bases. CDR1 is MDHEN, CDR2 SYDVKM, per germline. Between the trimmed V and J ends, which lost 0 bases and 2 bases, there was a span of 17 bases. CDR3 length: 17 amino acids. Written as DNA, the CDR3 is TGTGCCAGCAGTTTATGGGGTGGCGGAGGACTTACCTACGAGCAGTACTTC. Translated, it gives CASSLWGGGGLTYEQYF.

This chain uses TRBV28 with TRBJ1-6, with 9 nucleotides matching TRBD1. This CDR3 region has 14 residues. Losses at the gene ends were 5 bases for V and 9 bases for J; bases not matched to a gene: 5. The germline V gene has CDR1 MDHEN and CDR2 SYDVKM. Here the CDR3 reads CASSGGQGGSPLHF. In DNA, the CDR3 is TGTGCCAGCAGTGGGGGACAGGGAGGTTCACCCCTCCACTTT.

V and J are TRBV28 and TRBJ2-2, with 12 bases that match TRBD2. This CDR3 comprises 20 residues. Germline CDR1 MDHEN, CDR2 SYDVKM. Trimming removed 8 bases from V and 7 bases from J; junction bases left unmatched: 23. The CDR3 loop reads CASRPFGLAGGPSLSGELFF. In nucleotides, the CDR3 is TGTGCCAGCCGGCCCTTCGGGCTAGCGGGAGGGCCCTCCCTGAGCGGGGAGCTGTTTTTT.

The V gene is TRBV5-1, the J gene TRBJ1-4; D remains unclear. V was shortened by 2 bases and J by 8 bases, with 10 bases between the two germline ends. Germline loops: CDR1 SGHRS, CDR2 YFSETQ. This CDR3 has 13 residues. CDR3 loop: CASSFLSGEKLFF. The CDR3 DNA follows: TGCGCCAGCAGCTTCCTTAGCGGGGAAAAACTGTTTTTT. Variable domain in full (rest from reference TRBV5-1 and TRBJ1-4): KAGVTQTPRYLIKTRGQQVTLSCSPISGHRSVSWYQQTPGQGLQFLFEYFSETQRNKGNFPGRFSGRQFSNSRSEMNVSTLELGDSALYLCASSFLSGEKLFFGSGTQLSVL.

This rearrangement joins TRBV7-2 to TRBJ2-7, with 9 nucleotides matching TRBD2. The CDR3 runs to 15 residues. Germline CDR1 is SGHTA and CDR2 is FQGNSA. J was trimmed by 2 bases and V by 1 base; bases with no gene match: 3. CDR3 sequence: CASSLDGGRAYEQYF. DNA of the CDR3: TGTGCCAGCAGCTTAGACGGCGGGAGGGCCTACGAGCAGTACTTC. Filled out from reference TRBV7-2 and TRBJ2-7, the complete variable domain reads GAGVSQSPSNKVTEKGKDVELRCDPISGHTALYWYRQSLGQGLEFLIYFQGNSAPDKSGLPSDRFSAERTGGSVSTLTIQRTQQEDSAVYLCASSLDGGRAYEQYFGPGTRLTVT.

This clone was observed a single time. The J gene is TRBJ2-3, the V gene TRBV7-2, with a weak D call TRBD1 (6 bases). The V gene lost 2 bases and the J gene lost 1 base, with 13 bases spanning the gap. Germline lookup yields CDR1 SGHTA and CDR2 FQGNSA. The CDR3 runs 16 residues. CDR3 nucleotides: TGTGCCAGCAGCTTACAGTGGGACATCCGCACAGATACGCAGTATTTT. It is translated as CASSLQWDIRTDTQYF.

This clone was seen a single time. The chain recombines TRBV5-1 with TRBJ2-7, with 7 bases that match TRBD1. With V trimmed by 0 bases and J by 1 base, 7 bases remained unmatched. CDR1 SGHRS and CDR2 YFSETQ come from the germline V gene. The CDR3 runs to 16 residues. The CDR3 region has the DNA TGCGCCAGCAGCTTGGCGGCCGGGACAGCTTCCTACGAGCAGTACTTC. Its protein product is CASSLAAGTASYEQYF. The full variable domain, with the rest looked up from reference TRBV5-1 and TRBJ2-7, is KAGVTQTPRYLIKTRGQQVTLSCSPISGHRSVSWYQQTPGQGLQFLFEYFSETQRNKGNFPGRFSGRQFSNSRSEMNVSTLELGDSALYLCASSLAAGTASYEQYFGPGTRLTVT.

The sample holds one count of this clone. The chain employs TRBV12-3 or TRBV12-4 and TRBJ2-1, with TRBD2 matching 7 bases. Germline trimming cut 7 bases from V and 7 bases from J; bases unmatched to any gene: 7. This CDR3 contains 13 residues. DNA for the CDR3: TGTGCCAGCATTAGGACTAGTGAGAATGAGCAGTTCTTC. Protein: CASIRTSENEQFF.